The rows below give T cell receptor beta chains drawn from one sample of a study of CD8+ T cells in alopecia areata. Here immunoSEQ multiplex PCR was the method, and the copy in TCRdb shows in-frame clones only, minus some. This sample carries 100,000 to 150,000 clones, 45% to 50% of them seen once, and the ten largest clones take over 9.5%. Sequencing was done on a sample of NKG2D-low CD8+ T cells sorted from blood. The origin of the receptors is a human donor with alopecia areata. Both conserved end residues are part of each CDR3. The order of the fields is V gene, D gene, J gene, clone size, CDR3 DNA, CDR3 protein. A D gene is named only where the DNA matches it firmly. For some rows the clone size is stated as once, few or many, or as a class when expanded; others skip it.

TRBV28	TRBD1	TRBJ2-7	NA	TGTGCCAGCAGTATGGGACAGGGTGGTTACGAGCAGTACTTC	CASSMGQGGYEQYF
TRBV27	TRBD2	TRBJ2-7	NA	TGTGCCAGCAGTTCCTTCGCTTTAGCGGGTGATCGCGAGCAGTACTTC	CASSSFALAGDREQYF
TRBV6-6	TRBD1	TRBJ1-5	NA	TGTGCCAGCTCCGGACAGGGTTATCAGCCCCAGCATTTT	CASSGQGYQPQHF
TRBV29-1	TRBD1	TRBJ2-2	many	TGCAGCGGCCGGGACAGGGATGGCGGGGAGCTGTTTTTT	CSGRDRDGGELFF
TRBV7-9	NA	TRBJ2-2	NA	TGTGCCAGCAGCTTAGGGACCGGGGAGCTGTTTTTT	CASSLGTGELFF
TRBV27	TRBD2	TRBJ2-3	NA	TGTGCCAGCAGTGAGACTAGCGGGGTTTTTGGTACGCAGTATTTT	CASSETSGVFGTQYF
TRBV18	NA	TRBJ2-7	NA	TGTGCCAGCTCACCCTACCAGGGCGGACAACCTTACGAGCAGTACTTC	CASSPYQGGQPYEQYF
TRBV14	NA	TRBJ2-7	NA	TGTGCCAGCAGCCAAGAACCGGGACTCTTCTACGAGCAGTACTTC	CASSQEPGLFYEQYF
TRBV27	TRBD1	TRBJ2-7	NA	TGTGCCAGCAGTTCCCGGACAGGCTACGAGCAGTACTTC	CASSSRTGYEQYF
TRBV7-9	NA	TRBJ2-1	few	TGTGCCAGCAGCTTAGTTGGGGGCAATGAGCAGTTCTTC	CASSLVGGNEQFF
TRBV4-1	NA	TRBJ2-7	NA	TGCGCCAGCAGCCAAGGGTTAAGAGGGGACTACGAGCAGTACTTC	CASSQGLRGDYEQYF
TRBV28	TRBD1	TRBJ2-5	NA	TGTGCCACCCAGGGGGCGCCGAAAGAGACCCAGTACTTC	CATQGAPKETQYF
TRBV2	TRBD1	TRBJ2-1	NA	TGTGCCAGCGACAGGGGGGACAATGAGCAGTTCTTC	CASDRGDNEQFF
TRBV27	NA	TRBJ1-2	NA	TGTGCCAGCAGTTCCCCCGAGGGCGGCTACACCTTC	CASSSPEGGYTF
TRBV27	NA	TRBJ2-7	NA	TGTGCCAGCAGTTTTTCGGACTCCTACGAGCAGTACTTC	CASSFSDSYEQYF
TRBV29-1	NA	TRBJ2-7	few	TGCAGCGTTGAAAGGCAGGGGCCCTCCTACGAGCAGTACTTC	CSVERQGPSYEQYF
TRBV29-1	NA	TRBJ2-2	NA	TGCAGCGTTGCCCAAGATCTAGGGGAGCTGTTTTTT	CSVAQDLGELFF
TRBV29-1	TRBD1	TRBJ2-5	NA	TGCAGCGTTGAGGGTGGGGACAGGGGAAAGTCGGAGACCCAGTACTTC	CSVEGGDRGKSETQYF
TRBV29-1	NA	TRBJ2-7	few	TGCAGCGTTGAGTTACCGGGAGTCTACGAGCAGTACTTC	CSVELPGVYEQYF
TRBV29-1	NA	TRBJ1-1	NA	TGCAGCGACGTTGGGAGGACTGAAGCTTTCTTT	CSDVGRTEAFF
TRBV6-5	NA	TRBJ1-1	few	TGTGCCAGCAGTTACTCGAGTGGGAGGACTGAAGCTTTCTTT	CASSYSSGRTEAFF
TRBV29-1	TRBD1	TRBJ1-1	NA	TGCAGCGGCAGAGGGGACAGCACTGAAGCTTTCTTT	CSGRGDSTEAFF
TRBV25-1	NA	TRBJ2-5	NA	TGTGCCAGCAGTTTGGGTTCAGAGACCCAGTACTTC	CASSLGSETQYF
TRBV29-1	NA	TRBJ2-1	few	TGCAGCGTTGACGACCAGACAGGACGCATCAATGAGCAGTTCTTC	CSVDDQTGRINEQFF
TRBV19	NA	TRBJ2-2	few	TGTGCCAGTAGTATAGCTGACACCGGGGAGCTGTTTTTT	CASSIADTGELFF
TRBV11-2	TRBD1	TRBJ2-3	NA	TGTGCCAGCACCACCGGGACAGAGTACACAGATACGCAGTATTTT	CASTTGTEYTDTQYF
TRBV29-1	NA	TRBJ2-5	few	TGCAGCGTTGAAGGTCGAGACAGCCAAGAGACCCAGTACTTC	CSVEGRDSQETQYF
TRBV29-1	NA	TRBJ1-5	few	TGCAGTCCCCCCGGAGCAGGGGGCAATCAGCCCCAGCATTTT	CSPPGAGGNQPQHF
TRBV19	NA	TRBJ2-7	NA	TGTGCCAGTAGCCCTAGTCTTCGCGCGTCCTACGAGCAGTACTTC	CASSPSLRASYEQYF
TRBV27	TRBD1	TRBJ2-5	NA	TGTGCCAGCAGTTACCAGGGGGCAGAGACCCAGTACTTC	CASSYQGAETQYF
TRBV29-1	TRBD2	TRBJ2-7	few	TGCAGCGTTGTGACCGCGGGAGACGAGCAGTACTTC	CSVVTAGDEQYF
TRBV11-2	NA	TRBJ2-3	NA	TGTGCCAGCAGCTTGGAGTCTTTCTTGGATTTT	CASSLESFLDF
TRBV28	TRBD2	TRBJ2-7	few	TGTGCCAGCCTATCTAGCGGGGTCGCCTACGAGCAGTACTTC	CASLSSGVAYEQYF
TRBV4-2	NA	TRBJ2-7	NA	TGTGCCAGCAGCCAAGAGGGACCCGGTCGGGGCTACGAGCAGTACTTC	CASSQEGPGRGYEQYF
TRBV29-1	TRBD1	TRBJ1-2	few	TGCAGCGTCGGGAACAGGGGAAACTATGGCTACACCTTC	CSVGNRGNYGYTF
TRBV6-5	NA	TRBJ2-1	NA	TGTGCCAGCAGTGAACAGGGATCTGATGAGCAGTTCTTC	CASSEQGSDEQFF
TRBV27	NA	TRBJ2-3	NA	TGTGCCGCATCAGAGGGAGATACGCAGTATTTT	CAASEGDTQYF
TRBV29-1	NA	TRBJ2-2	NA	TGCAGCGTTGAACGGCGACCCGGGGAGCTGTTTTTT	CSVERRPGELFF
TRBV2	NA	TRBJ1-5	once	TGTGCCAGCAGTGAAGCAGGCAGGGCCGACAATCAGCCCCAGCATTTT	CASSEAGRADNQPQHF
TRBV5-1	TRBD2	TRBJ2-3	NA	TGCGCCAGCCATAGGACTAGCGGTAACACAGATACGCAGTATTTT	CASHRTSGNTDTQYF